The present T cell receptor (beta chain) was sequenced within a study of blood T cell repertoires in COVID-19. Germline CDR1 and CDR2: LNHNV and YYDKDF (reference sequence). V lost 1 base to trimming and J lost 0 bases, with 12 bases between them. The length of the CDR3 is 16 residues. Profiled with immunoSEQ multiplex PCR; TCRdb holds only in-frame clones, not every one. The table includes 60,000 to 85,000 clones, approximately 83% detected once. The rearrangement joins TRBV15 to TRBJ1-1; the D gene is possibly TRBD1 (5 bases). This TCR was sampled from a human donor in a cohort sampled during active COVID-19. Sequenced: peripheral blood. The CDR3 protein is CATSRAGRGMNTEAFF. For the CDR3, the DNA is TGTGCCACCAGCAGAGCGGGCCGGGGGATGAACACTGAAGCTTTCTTT. The whole variable domain, filled in from reference TRBV15 and TRBJ1-1, reads DAMVIQNPRYQVTQFGKPVTLSCSQTLNHNVMYWYQQKSSQAPKLLFHYYDKDFNNEADTPDNFQSRRPNTSFCFLDIRSPGLGDTAMYLCATSRAGRGMNTEAFFGQGTRLTVV.